This record covers a single T cell receptor beta chain. Its antigen specificity is not known. Nothing much larger sits one base from this clone, and base qualities are not available. TCR beta libraries were generated from genomic DNA with the immunoSEQ kit, following the manufacturer's recommendations. Library preparation used a first multiplex PCR with proprietary primers, then a second PCR adding unique barcodes, with bead cleanups after each round. A kit-provided positive control reaction and a negative control reaction were included in every sample batch. The final libraries were assessed on an Agilent 4200 TapeStation D1000 ScreenTape, pooled by volume, and quantified by qPCR. Sequencing was performed on an Illumina NextSeq500 with a MidOutput 150-cycle cartridge, and 156 Read1 and 15 Index1 cycles were run with kit custom primers. The pooled library was loaded at around 0.93 pM with approximately 18% PhiX control spiked in. The original methods were these. The vendor-processed data were analyzed in R, and a clonotype was defined as all T cells that share the same CDR3 nucleotide sequence. For clone abundance analyses, frequencies were normalized to the 10,000 most abundant clones in each sample. Public T cell clones, which averaged fewer than five per sample, were removed prior to analysis. Dominant motif analysis used ImmunoMap with the PAM10 matrix, gap penalty 30 and homology threshold 0.3; motifs with cumulative frequency at least 0.01 counted as dominant. TCRdb limited this immuneACCESS table to in-frame rearrangements with V and J called. A share of clones is missing; checked studies link under half to unresolved V genes, and the rest is unexplained. D and trimming come from the DNA, and the V and J calls and clone size come from that table. The sample table records fewer than 10,000 clones; less than 75% of these occur just once. Roughly 43% of the sample belongs to the ten largest clones.

The trim is 3 bases for V and 8 bases for J, with a gap of 5 bases between the germline ends. Counted from cysteine to phenylalanine, this CDR3 has 11 amino acids. Kept here is only the CDR3 DNA, which spans 33 bases and is read in frame from base 1. CDR1 and CDR2 are drawn from the germline V gene: SGHTA, FQGNSA. The data are from a study of radiation and T cells in renal cell carcinoma (dated by TCRdb to about 2020). With respect to the entire study: In total, about 50 samples, comprising 26 tumors and around 27 peripheral blood samples, were subjected to TCR beta sequencing. A total of 4 million to 5 million unique CDR3 nucleotide sequences, encoding around 2.7 million unique CDR3 amino acid sequences, were found across all 53 samples.

The sample's time point, from its label and the paper: tumor resected at nephrectomy. What the treatment or condition label conveys for this sample: treatment-naive control, cytoreductive nephrectomy. For controls, tumors were taken from treatment-naive renal cell carcinoma patients who had cytoreductive nephrectomy with no radiation beforehand. Renal cell carcinoma with clear cell pathology was present in all patients. Control tumors used for TCR sequencing came from several females and 10 or so males, resected 2011 to 2014, with median age approximately 50 years (range about 35 to 85). Tumors were dissociated mechanically, digested with collagenase/hyaluronidase at 37 degrees C, processed in gentleMACS C tubes, and stored in liquid nitrogen. The QIAamp DNA Blood Mini Kit (Qiagen) was used to prepare genomic DNA for TCR sequencing. Only samples passing all quality control checks were included in the analyses.

Overall results and qualifications from the work: Effects of radiation dose or scheduling on the TCR repertoire could not be addressed with the single-armed trial design. Irradiated tumors contained more dominant CDR3 motifs, and these motifs occupied a larger share of the repertoire than in control tumors. TCR clonality was higher in irradiated tumors than in controls, as the top 100 clonotypes made up an average of approximately 54% of the repertoire in irradiated tumors compared with 43% in nephrectomy-only tumors. Intratumoral heterogeneity went uncaptured because the only tumor material available was small regions of about 1 g.

The rearranged segments are TRBV7-2 and TRBJ2-1; a tentative D match to TRBD1 spans 5 bases. Material: tumor tissue, obtained from a patient whose treatment was nephrectomy without radiotherapy. This TCR derives from a woman aged 70-85 years with renal cell carcinoma. The CDR3 protein: CASSFRDEQFF. Read as DNA, the sequence is TGTGCCAGCAGCTTCAGGGATGAGCAGTTCTTC.